Sequencing of this T cell receptor (beta chain) was carried out in a study of shared clonotypes between healthy human individuals. Findings and limits, study-wide: Naive CD4 clonotype sharing across several donors was around 5.5%.

Points on this clone: Antigen unknown.

Selected positively for CCR7 and CD45RO-negative, naive CD8 cells excluded terminally differentiated effector memory CD45RA+ cells. Each sorted subset replicate got 200 ng genomic DNA, 25,000 to 35,000 genomes. Clones were read by immunoSEQ multiplex PCR, and TCRdb kept only the in-frame ones, dropping some. The sample yields over 2,000,000 clones, about 94% seen once. This sequence was found in a young man in good health. Some clones in this sample may be carry-over from other donors' samples. The sequenced sample was naive CD8+ T cells from PBMCs.

The CDR3 DNA reads as TGTGCCATCAGCCCGGACAGGCCGGATGAAGCTTTCTTT. It codes for CAISPDRPDEAFF. The chain recombines TRBV10-3 with TRBJ1-1; TRBD1 matches 7 bases. CDR1 is ENHRY, CDR2 SYGVKD, per germline. V trimming: 6 bases; J trimming: 7 bases; junction bases outside the gene matches: 8. This CDR3 region has 13 residues.